This entry lists 32 T cell receptor beta chains sequenced from one sample in a study of cytomegalovirus exposure and HLA in healthy donors (dated by TCRdb to the late 2010s). Library preparation used the immunoSEQ multiplex PCR assay. The multiplex PCR relied on a mix of 60 forward primers for TCR Vbeta segments and 13 reverse primers for TCR Jbeta segments. The table comes from immuneACCESS by way of TCRdb, which keeps in-frame sequences with V and J called. Part of the clones is missing from these tables; in studies checked, under half for an unresolved V gene and the rest for unknown reasons. The table for this sample lists roughly 190,000 clones; approximately 84% of them were counted only once. The top ten clones comprise roughly 3% of the sample. Sequencing was carried out using PBMCs. All receptors derive from a female donor in good health and CMV-seronegative.

The V call is TRBV20-1, the J call TRBJ2-2; D ambiguous. The V gene lost 2 bases and the J gene lost 6 bases, with 4 bases spanning the gap. The V gene's germline CDR1 is DFQATT and CDR2 SNEGSKA (reference sequence). The CDR3 runs to 11 residues. CDR3 sequence (DNA): TGCAGTGCTAGACTGTCCGGGGAGCTGTTTTTT. It specifies CSARLSGELFF.

The chain is built from TRBV27 and TRBJ2-1; TRBD1 agrees at 8 bases. Germline lookup yields CDR1 MNHEY and CDR2 SMNVEV (reference sequence). The CDR3 sequence is 14 residues long. V was pared by 5 bases and J by 7 bases, with 7 bases of the junction left unmatched. The CDR3 reads CASSPSNRGNEQFF. Here the CDR3 DNA reads TGTGCCAGCAGTCCCTCCAACAGGGGGAATGAGCAGTTCTTC.

This chain connects TRBV6-1 to TRBJ1-6; no definite D call. The CDR3 spans 18 residues. Looked up from germline, CDR1 is MNHNS and CDR2 is SASEGT. Trimming pared 2 bases from V and 3 bases from J, leaving 17 bases between. DNA of the CDR3: TGTGCCAGCAGTGAACCCACCTTTCCTCAGATCTATAATTCACCCCTCCACTTT. It is translated as CASSEPTFPQIYNSPLHF.

This clone was seen a single time. The chain recombines TRBV5-6 with TRBJ1-3; unclear D gene. Germline V CDR1 and CDR2: SGHDT, YYEEEE. V dropped 6 bases and J dropped 0 bases, with 16 bases sitting between them. The CDR3 length is 16 residues. The CDR3 sequence is CASMEAGLDSGNTIYF. The CDR3 bases are TGTGCCAGCATGGAGGCCGGACTAGACTCTGGAAACACCATATATTTT.

The count of this clone is one. The rearrangement links TRBV18 to TRBJ2-2; maybe TRBD1 (6 bases). The length of the CDR3 is 14 residues. V was clipped by 2 bases and J by 4 bases, with 8 bases between them. Germline V gene lookup returns CDR1 KGHSH and CDR2 LQKENI. CDR3 sequence reads: CASSPEQGTGELFF. In DNA form, the CDR3 reads TGTGCCAGCTCACCAGAACAGGGCACCGGGGAGCTGTTTTTT. Combining the CDR3 with reference TRBV18 and TRBJ2-2 gives the whole variable domain NAGVMQNPRHLVRRRGQEARLRCSPMKGHSHVYWYRQLPEEGLKFMVYLQKENIIDESGMPKERFSAEFPKEGPSILRIQQVVRGDSAAYFCASSPEQGTGELFFGEGSRLTVL.

The chain is built from TRBV27 and TRBJ2-1, with 7 bases aligning to TRBD1. The CDR3 has 14 amino acids. With 6 bases clipped from V and 7 bases from J, the junction kept 9 bases outside the gene matches. The germline V gene encodes CDR1 MNHEY and CDR2 SMNVEV (reference sequence). The CDR3 bases are TGTGCCAGCAGACTCTCAGGGGGACAAAATGAGCAGTTCTTC. Amino acids: CASRLSGGQNEQFF.

J is TRBJ1-1 and V is TRBV15; 8 bases are a match to TRBD1. Looked up from germline, CDR1 is LNHNV and CDR2 is YYDKDF (reference sequence). J lost 4 bases, V lost 0 bases, and 10 bases had no gene match. This CDR3 region has 17 residues. CDR3 amino acids: CATSREGPQGAPTEAFF. The CDR3 DNA follows: TGTGCCACCAGCAGAGAGGGCCCCCAGGGGGCTCCCACTGAAGCTTTCTTT.

The rearrangement joins TRBV10-3 to TRBJ2-5; TRBD2 matches at 10 bases. The J call may be incorrect, as the DNA end agrees better with TRBJ2-7. The germline CDR1 and CDR2 sequences are ENHRY and SYGVKD. CDR3 length: 14 residues. Here the CDR3 reads CAISEAGLANEQYF. For the CDR3, the DNA is TGTGCCATCAGTGAGGCGGGACTAGCGAACGAGCAGTACTTC.

This clone was counted only a few times. The chain has TRBV19 and TRBJ1-5, with 8 bases lining up with TRBD1. This CDR3 is built from 15 residues. CDR1 and CDR2 (germline): LNHDA, SQIVND (reference sequence). V shed 6 bases and J 2 bases; nucleotides not matched to a gene: 6. CDR3 sequence reads: CASRIPGGGNQPQHF. The DNA for the CDR3 is TGTGCCAGTAGGATCCCAGGGGGCGGCAATCAGCCCCAGCATTTT.

The chain recombines TRBV6-1 with TRBJ2-5, with 11 bases matching TRBD2. Judging by the DNA end, TRBJ2-7 fits better; the J call may be wrong. The V gene's germline CDR1 is MNHNS and CDR2 SASEGT. The CDR3 totals 15 residues. Here the CDR3 reads CASSGGLAGAYEQYF. CDR3 bases: TGTGCCAGCAGTGGCGGACTAGCGGGCGCCTACGAGCAGTACTTC.

V is TRBV9 and J is TRBJ1-1; D may be TRBD1 (6 bases). The ends were cut back, 1 base at V and 1 base at J, with 8 bases in the middle. Germline V CDR1 and CDR2: SGDLS, YYNGEE. The CDR3 sequence is 14 residues long. CDR3 protein: CASSVQGQNTEAFF. The CDR3 nucleotides are TGTGCCAGCAGCGTACAGGGACAGAACACTGAAGCTTTCTTT.

The V and J genes are TRBV10-3 and TRBJ2-3, with D hard to call. This CDR3 has 13 amino acids. Looked up from germline, CDR1 is ENHRY and CDR2 is SYGVKD. The germline V and J ends were trimmed by 7 bases and 2 bases, with 10 bases remaining between them. CDR3 loop: CAINSQDTDTQYF. The DNA for the CDR3 is TGTGCCATCAATTCGCAGGACACAGATACGCAGTATTTT.

The chain recombines TRBV7-9 with TRBJ2-1; D is possibly TRBD1 (6 bases). V was cut by 5 bases and J by 5 bases, with 10 bases left in between. CDR3 length: 13 residues. In germline, CDR1 is SEHNR, CDR2 FQNEAQ (reference sequence). The DNA for the CDR3 is TGTGCCAGCAGCACACAGGGCGACAATGAGCAGTTCTTC. Its translation is CASSTQGDNEQFF.

V usage is TRBV9 and J usage is TRBJ2-5; TRBD2 matches 11 bases. The J call may be mistaken, given a closer DNA end match to TRBJ2-7. The germline gives CDR1 SGDLS, CDR2 YYNGEE. This CDR3 region has 16 residues. CDR3 nucleotide sequence: TGTGCCAGCAGCGTAGGGGTAGCGGGAGGGTTCCACGAGCAGTACTTC. Translation gives CASSVGVAGGFHEQYF.

A note on this clone: Mismatch with germline at one junction end may stem from a read error. The rearrangement uses TRBV5-1 and TRBJ2-1; 10 positions agree with TRBD2. This CDR3 has 15 residues. Germline CDR1 SGHRS, CDR2 YFSETQ. DNA of the CDR3: TGCGCCAGCAGCGCTAGCGGGAGCTCCAGGGGTGAGCAGCTCTTC. It yields the protein CASSASGSSRGEQLF.

V and J are TRBV4-2 and TRBJ1-1, with D possibly matching TRBD1 (6 bases). The V gene's germline CDR1 is LGHNA and CDR2 YNFKEQ. The CDR3 has 15 residues. V dropped 2 bases and J dropped 0 bases, with 10 bases sitting between them. The DNA for the CDR3 is TGTGCCAGCAGCCAACTCGAGGGGGTGAACACTGAAGCTTTCTTT. Amino acids: CASSQLEGVNTEAFF.

This clone was observed a handful of times. The chain uses TRBV27 and TRBJ2-7; the D gene is possibly TRBD2 (6 bases). V lost 11 bases and J lost 2, with 19 bases in between. Germline V gives CDR1 MNHEY, CDR2 SMNVEV (reference sequence). This CDR3 is built from 14 residues. CDR3 DNA sequence: TGTGCCTCCCAGTCGGGCGGGACGACCTACGAGCAGTACTTC. Protein: CASQSGGTTYEQYF.

This clone was detected only once. This chain uses TRBV27 with TRBJ2-7; D uncertain. CDR1 and CDR2 from the germline V gene are MNHEY and SMNVEV (reference sequence). Trimming took off 6 bases at V and 7 bases at J, with 10 bases between the two ends. The CDR3 runs 11 residues. The CDR3 coding sequence is TGTGCCAGCAGGTCTCTGAGGGAGCAGTACTTC. It translates to CASRSLREQYF.

V and J are TRBV25-1 and TRBJ2-5; 13 bases agree with TRBD2. The germline CDR1 and CDR2 sequences are MGHDK and SYGVNS. The CDR3 has 16 amino acids. V lost 5 bases and J lost 5; bases outside the gene matches: 8. This chain's CDR3 is CASSHRLAGGAETQYF. CDR3 nucleotide sequence: TGTGCCAGCAGTCACAGACTAGCGGGAGGAGCGGAGACCCAGTACTTC.

In DNA, the CDR3 is TGTGCCAGCTCACCACCTGCGGACCCGAGAGGGACTGAAGCTTTCTTT. It translates to CASSPPADPRGTEAFF. This sequence joins TRBV18 and TRBJ1-1; D unclear. In germline, CDR1 is KGHSH, CDR2 LQKENI. Trimming stripped 0 bases from V and 5 bases from J, with 16 bases between. This CDR3 is built from 16 residues.

The chain carries TRBV9 and TRBJ2-1; 12 bases match TRBD2. The CDR3 sequence is 15 residues long. With V trimmed by 4 bases and J by 9 bases, 8 bases remained unmatched. Germline CDR1 and CDR2: SGDLS and YYNGEE. The CDR3 nucleotides are TGTGCCAGCAGCCCCCGGCTAGCGGGGGGGAGTGAGCAGTTCTTC. Its protein product is CASSPRLAGGSEQFF.

CDR3 region: CATRGLSSTDTQYF. The CDR3 DNA follows: TGTGCCACCAGGGGACTCAGCAGCACAGATACGCAGTATTTT. The V and J genes are TRBV10-3 and TRBJ2-3; perhaps D is TRBD1 or TRBD2 (6 bases each). Germline V gives CDR1 ENHRY, CDR2 SYGVKD. Trimming removed 10 bases from V and 0 bases from J, with 14 bases in between. The CDR3 covers 14 residues.

This clone was recorded a few times. The chain couples TRBV6-6 to TRBJ1-4; no firm D call. Trimming left V 2 bases short and J 7 bases short, with 8 bases between. Per the germline V gene, CDR1 is MNHNY and CDR2 is SVGAGI (reference sequence). The CDR3 runs to 13 residues. CDR3 protein: CASSYLKLEKLFF. In DNA form, the CDR3 reads TGTGCCAGCAGTTACCTTAAGCTTGAAAAACTGTTTTTT.

The chain employs TRBV6-5 and TRBJ2-5, with a tentative D call TRBD2 (7 bases). This CDR3 region has 15 residues. V gave up 5 bases and J gave up 1 base, with 14 bases separating them. Per germline, CDR1 MNHEY and CDR2 SVGAGI. This CDR3 reads CASSQGLAVQETQYF. The CDR3 coding sequence is TGTGCCAGCAGTCAGGGGCTAGCGGTCCAAGAGACCCAGTACTTC.

Turning to this clone: Germline and junction disagree at one end, which may indicate a read error. This chain connects TRBV7-9 to TRBJ1-1; 10 positions agree with TRBD1. This CDR3 has 17 amino acids. Germline V gene sequence: CDR1 SEHNR, CDR2 FQNEAQ (reference sequence). This CDR3 reads CSSSSQRTGGYNTEAFF. The CDR3 region has the DNA TGTTCCAGCAGCTCCCAGCGGACAGGGGGTTACAACACTGAAGCTTTCTTT.

This clone was recorded once. The genes are TRBV5-1 and TRBJ2-5; TRBD2 might be the D (5 bases). Trimming pared 1 base from V and 1 base from J, leaving 5 bases between. The CDR3 consists of 13 residues. Germline V CDR1 and CDR2: SGHRS, YFSETQ. CDR3 sequence (DNA): TGCGCCAGCAGCTTGAGCGGCCAAGAGACCCAGTACTTC. Its protein product is CASSLSGQETQYF.

This clone was seen just once. The V and J genes are TRBV28 and TRBJ2-7; the D is unclear. CDR3 length: 12 amino acids. Trimming stripped 2 bases from V and 0 bases from J, with 2 bases between. Per germline, CDR1 MDHEN and CDR2 SYDVKM. CDR3 residues: CASSLLSYEQYF. In nucleotides, the CDR3 is TGTGCCAGCAGTTTACTCTCCTACGAGCAGTACTTC.

This clone was picked up one time. CDR3 residues: CASSLDRSANYGYTF. CDR3 in DNA: TGTGCCAGCAGCTTAGATCGCAGCGCTAACTATGGCTACACCTTC. The V gene is TRBV7-8, the J gene TRBJ1-2, with D unclear. Germline loops: CDR1 SGHVS, CDR2 FQNEAQ. V was cut by 1 base and J by 0 bases, with 9 bases left in between. The CDR3 contains 15 residues.

This clone was seen only a few times. This chain connects TRBV14 to TRBJ1-1; perhaps TRBD1 as D (5 bases). Trimming shortened V by 1 base and J by 4 bases, and 10 bases separated the two germline ends. Germline values: CDR1 SGHDN, CDR2 FVKESK. CDR3 length: 14 residues. In nucleotides, the CDR3 is TGTGCCAGCAGCCAAGTTGGGGGGGGCACTGAAGCTTTCTTT. Protein: CASSQVGGGTEAFF. The whole variable domain, remainder taken from reference TRBV14 and TRBJ1-1, is EAGVTQFPSHSVIEKGQTVTLRCDPISGHDNLYWYRRVMGKEIKFLLHFVKESKQDESGMPNNRFLAERTGGTYSTLKVQPAELEDSGVYFCASSQVGGGTEAFFGQGTRLTVV.

The chain couples TRBV19 to TRBJ1-5; TRBD1 aligns across 7 bases. Trimming took 1 base from V and 2 from J; bases not matched to a gene: 5. Per the germline V gene, CDR1 is LNHDA and CDR2 is SQIVND (reference sequence). This CDR3 is built from 16 residues. This chain's CDR3 is CASSIGTRGGNQPQHF. The CDR3 DNA reads TGTGCCAGTAGTATAGGAACCAGGGGGGGCAATCAGCCCCAGCATTTT.

This rearrangement joins TRBV7-3 to TRBJ2-3; 11 nucleotides align to TRBD2. This CDR3 has 15 amino acids. The germline gives CDR1 SGHTA, CDR2 FQGTGA. V lost 5 bases, J lost 4 bases, and 5 bases stayed unmatched. The CDR3 loop is CASSQIAGGADTQYF. DNA for the CDR3: TGTGCCAGCAGCCAAATAGCGGGGGGGGCAGATACGCAGTATTTT.

Written as DNA, the CDR3 is TGCGCCAGCAGCCAAGGGCCAGGGGTTTGGACCCAGTACTTC. Protein sequence: CASSQGPGVWTQYF. The gene calls are TRBV4-1 and TRBJ2-5; a possible D gene is TRBD1 (6 bases). Trimming shortened V by 1 base and J by 7 bases, and 13 bases separated the two germline ends. Germline CDR1 MGHRA, CDR2 YSYEKL. The CDR3 covers 14 residues.